These 22 T cell receptor beta chains were sequenced from one sample in a study of beta chain features in type 1 diabetes. Study-level findings and limits: A moderate, significant TCRB CDR3 shortening appeared in type 1 diabetes across four CD4+ subsets.

Of the isolated RNA, all was reverse transcribed, and so the sequenced material was expressed TCRB transcripts. The table came from immunoSEQ multiplex PCR; TCRdb's copy has only in-frame clones and leaves some out. This sample has about 160,000 clones, with approximately 8.1% found just once. Antigen specificity for these receptors is unknown. The sequenced material came from central memory CD4+ T cells from blood. Receptors were obtained from a man aged 18 to 30 with type 1 diabetes.

The J gene is TRBJ2-1, the V gene TRBV21-1; the table's D call, TRBD2, has no DNA check behind it. TRBV21-1 corresponds to a pseudogene. The length of the CDR3 is 14 residues. CDR3 residues: CASGLAGVRNEQFF. CDR3 coding DNA: TGTGCCAGCGGACTAGCGGGAGTTAGGAATGAGCAGTTCTTC.

The V gene is TRBV5-1, the J gene TRBJ2-2, with TRBD1 matching over 7 bases. Germline V CDR1 and CDR2: SGHRS, YFSETQ. V lost 4 bases, J lost 3 bases, and 3 bases stayed unmatched. There are 14 residues in the CDR3. Written as DNA, the CDR3 is TGCGCCAGCAGCCAAACAGGGGACACCGGGGAGCTGTTTTTT. Translating it yields CASSQTGDTGELFF.

This clone was detected a few times. V usage is TRBV28 and J usage is TRBJ1-1; D is possibly TRBD1 (6 bases). In germline, CDR1 is MDHEN, CDR2 SYDVKM. The CDR3 runs to 15 residues. The V end was cut by 4 bases, the J end by 4 bases, with 16 bases between. CDR3 bases: TGTGCCAGCAGTTCAACGGGGGGGCGCCTCACTGAAGCTTTCTTT. Translation gives CASSSTGGRLTEAFF.

This clone was found a few times. The chain is built from TRBV5-4 and TRBJ2-3, with 7 nucleotides matching TRBD2. The germline CDR1 and CDR2 sequences are SGHNT and YYREEE (reference sequence). This CDR3 is 15 amino acids long. J was trimmed by 4 bases and V by 0 bases; bases with no gene match: 5. The CDR3 spells CASSLVQRESDTQYF. In DNA, the CDR3 is TGTGCCAGCAGCTTGGTCCAGCGGGAATCAGATACGCAGTATTTT.

This clone was counted between two and nine times. The gene calls are TRBV7-2 and TRBJ2-3; 14 bases fit TRBD2. CDR1 is SGHTA and CDR2 is FQGNSA in the germline V gene. The V gene end was trimmed by 4 bases and the J gene end by 1 base; junction bases not matched to a gene: 4. The CDR3 has 17 residues. CDR3: CASSSGTSGSGTDTQYF. The CDR3 coding sequence is TGTGCCAGCAGCTCGGGGACTAGCGGGAGTGGCACAGATACGCAGTATTTT.

This clone was found a few times. The chain couples TRBV28 to TRBJ2-2; tentatively, D is TRBD2 (6 bases). This CDR3 contains 14 residues. V was cut by 9 bases and J by 2 bases, with 13 bases left in between. Germline CDR1 reads MDHEN; CDR2 reads SYDVKM. CDR3: CASAGTLNTGELFF. The CDR3 nucleotides read TGTGCCAGTGCAGGGACTCTTAACACCGGGGAGCTGTTTTTT.

This clone was found many times. The J gene is TRBJ1-1, the V gene TRBV27; tentatively, D is TRBD1 (5 bases). The CDR3 runs to 13 residues. Trimming removed 4 bases at V and 4 bases at J, with 10 bases between. Germline V gene data show CDR1 as MNHEY and CDR2 as SMNVEV (reference sequence). CDR3 in DNA: TGTGCCAGCAGTTACGGGCAGGGCACTGAAGCTTTCTTT. Its translation: CASSYGQGTEAFF.

This clone came up a few times. The gene calls are TRBV30 and TRBJ1-6; TRBD1 might be the D (6 bases). V dropped 3 bases and J dropped 6 bases, with 15 bases sitting between them. Germline CDR1 GTSNPN, CDR2 SVGIG (reference sequence). This CDR3 is 15 amino acids long. The CDR3 sequence: CAWSDGQSFNSPLHF. The CDR3 bases are TGTGCCTGGAGCGACGGACAGTCTTTTAATTCACCCCTCCACTTT.

This clone was detected a few times. The rearrangement links TRBV21-1 to TRBJ2-5; the DNA was not compared with TRBD1, the D call given in the table. TRBV21-1 is annotated as a pseudogene. The CDR3 runs 14 residues. CDR3 in amino acids: CASSFNRGPWAQYF. In nucleotides, the CDR3 is TGTGCCAGCAGCTTTAACAGGGGCCCGTGGGCCCAGTACTTC.

The CDR3 DNA is TGTGCCAGCATCCAGGGGGCCGGGCAGCCCCAGCATTTT. As protein: CASIQGAGQPQHF. The chain links TRBV2 to TRBJ1-5, with TRBD1 matching 8 bases. Germline CDR1 and CDR2: SNHLY and FYNNEI. V trimming: 7 bases; J trimming: 7 bases; junction bases outside the gene matches: 6. The CDR3 is 13 residues long.

This clone was seen more than once but under ten times. V is TRBV7-9 and J is TRBJ1-2; TRBD1 might be the D (6 bases). V was clipped by 5 bases and J by 5 bases, with 12 bases between them. Germline-derived CDR1 and CDR2 are SEHNR and FQNEAQ (reference sequence). This CDR3 contains 13 residues. The CDR3 coding sequence is TGTGCCAGCAGCGACGGACAGAGGTATGGCTACACCTTC. Protein sequence: CASSDGQRYGYTF.

In this sample, this clone turned up a few times. V and J are TRBV5-4 and TRBJ2-1; D is unclear. V lost 6 bases and J 9 bases, leaving 19 bases between the germline ends. The CDR3 consists of 14 residues. CDR1 is SGHNT and CDR2 is YYREEE in the germline V gene (reference sequence). CDR3 sequence (DNA): TGTGCCAGCAACCCGGCGAGGATTCCTACTGAGCAGTTCTTC. This gives the protein CASNPARIPTEQFF.

V is TRBV4-3 and J is TRBJ1-5, with D uncertain. V was cut by 1 base and J by 4 bases, with 8 bases left in between. Germline V gene sequence: CDR1 LGHNA, CDR2 YSLEER. The CDR3 length is 14 residues. CDR3 region: CASSQVWTNQPQHF. DNA of the CDR3: TGCGCCAGCAGCCAAGTTTGGACTAATCAGCCCCAGCATTTT.

The chain combines TRBV30 with TRBJ1-1; unclear D gene. The ends were cut back, 0 bases at V and 11 bases at J, with 10 bases in the middle. CDR3 length: 11 residues. Germline CDR1 GTSNPN, CDR2 SVGIG (reference sequence). CDR3 DNA sequence: TGTGCCTGGAGTGTACCCGGGAGGGCTTTCTTT. Protein product: CAWSVPGRAFF.

This chain links TRBV29-1 with TRBJ2-6; D unclear. Between the trimmed V and J ends, which lost 4 bases and 0 bases, there was a span of 4 bases. The CDR3 length is 13 residues. Germline CDR1 SQVTM, CDR2 ANQGSEA. The CDR3 region is CSVVLSGANVLTF. The CDR3 nucleotides read TGCAGCGTTGTCCTCTCTGGGGCCAACGTCCTGACTTTC.

The V and J genes are TRBV18 and TRBJ2-6; tentatively, D is TRBD1 (5 bases). This CDR3 comprises 15 residues. Germline V gives CDR1 KGHSH, CDR2 LQKENI. V lost 4 bases and J 2 bases, leaving 9 bases between the germline ends. CDR3 protein: CASSLGQAGANVLTF. For the CDR3, the DNA is TGTGCCAGCTCACTAGGACAAGCTGGGGCCAACGTCCTGACTTTC.

The chain carries TRBV18 and TRBJ2-7; possibly TRBD1 for D (6 bases). This CDR3 spans 13 amino acids. V dropped 3 bases and J dropped 3 bases, with 9 bases sitting between them. CDR1 and CDR2 from the germline V gene are KGHSH and LQKENI. The CDR3 loop reads CASSPRDIYEQYF. CDR3 coding DNA: TGTGCCAGCTCACCCCGGGACATCTACGAGCAGTACTTC.

The chain is built from TRBV7-9 and TRBJ2-5; 8 positions match TRBD1. Germline-derived CDR1 and CDR2 are SEHNR and FQNEAQ (reference sequence). V shed 3 bases and J 6 bases; nucleotides not matched to a gene: 6. The CDR3 is 14 residues long. CDR3 protein: CASSFLDRAKTQYF. The CDR3 DNA follows: TGTGCCAGCAGCTTCTTGGACAGGGCTAAGACCCAGTACTTC.

This clone has only a few counts. The V call is TRBV15, the J call TRBJ1-5, with 7 bases fitting TRBD1. CDR1 LNHNV and CDR2 YYDKDF come from the germline V gene (reference sequence). The V segment lost 3 bases and the J segment 0 bases; nucleotides outside the gene matches: 11. The CDR3 totals 18 residues. The DNA of the CDR3 is TGTGCCACCAGCAGCGGGACAGAGGGTAGCTATAGCAATCAGCCCCAGCATTTT. Amino acids: CATSSGTEGSYSNQPQHF.

This clone was observed a few times. This chain connects TRBV27 to TRBJ1-5, with TRBD1 identical over 9 bases. Germline V gene data show CDR1 as MNHEY and CDR2 as SMNVEV (reference sequence). The V segment lost 6 bases and the J segment 3 bases; nucleotides outside the gene matches: 6. This CDR3 is built from 15 residues. The CDR3 DNA follows: TGTGCCAGCAGATCGACAGGGGGATTCAATCAGCCCCAGCATTTT. Its protein is CASRSTGGFNQPQHF.

This sequence joins TRBV5-1 and TRBJ2-7; possible D gene TRBD1, 6 bases. Germline V lookup: CDR1 SGHRS, CDR2 YFSETQ. V lost 1 base and J lost 4, with 15 bases in between. The CDR3 spans 15 residues. CDR3 residues: CASSLTGAGVYEQYF. The CDR3, as DNA: TGCGCCAGCAGCTTGACAGGAGCAGGGGTGTACGAGCAGTACTTC.

This clone was observed a few times. J is TRBJ2-6 and V is TRBV5-4; 8 positions agree with TRBD1. Germline CDR1 is SGHNT and CDR2 is YYREEE (reference sequence). J lost 9 bases, V lost 0 bases, and 5 bases had no gene match. The CDR3 is 15 residues long. The CDR3 is CASSLAGGAVNVLTF. The DNA of the CDR3 is TGTGCCAGCAGCTTGGCAGGGGGCGCGGTCAACGTCCTGACTTTC.